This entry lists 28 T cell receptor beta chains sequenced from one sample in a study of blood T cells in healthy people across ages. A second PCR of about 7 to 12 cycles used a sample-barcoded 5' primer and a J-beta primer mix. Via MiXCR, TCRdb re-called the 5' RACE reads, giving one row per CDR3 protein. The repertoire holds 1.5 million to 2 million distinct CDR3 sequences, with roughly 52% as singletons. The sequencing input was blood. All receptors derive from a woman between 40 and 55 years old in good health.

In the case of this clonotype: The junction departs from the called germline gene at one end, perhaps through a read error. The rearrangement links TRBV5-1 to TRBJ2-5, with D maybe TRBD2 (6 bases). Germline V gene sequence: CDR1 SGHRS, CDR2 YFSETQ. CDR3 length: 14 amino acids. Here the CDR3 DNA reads TGTGCCGGCAGCTTCGGGGGATCCCAAGAGACCCAGTACTTC. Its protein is CAGSFGGSQETQYF.

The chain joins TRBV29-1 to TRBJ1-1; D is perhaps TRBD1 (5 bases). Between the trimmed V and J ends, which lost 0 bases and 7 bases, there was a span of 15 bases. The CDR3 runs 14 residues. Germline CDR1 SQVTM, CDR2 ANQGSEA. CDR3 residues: CSVEDPTRAGEAFF. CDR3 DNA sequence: TGCAGCGTTGAAGACCCGACCAGGGCCGGTGAAGCTTTCTTT.

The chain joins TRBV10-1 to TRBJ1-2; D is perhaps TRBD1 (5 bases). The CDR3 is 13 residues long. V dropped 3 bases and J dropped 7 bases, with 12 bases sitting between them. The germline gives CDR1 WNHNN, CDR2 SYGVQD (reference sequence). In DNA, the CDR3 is TGCGCCAGCAGTGATACGAAAGGGACTGGCTACACCTTC. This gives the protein CASSDTKGTGYTF.

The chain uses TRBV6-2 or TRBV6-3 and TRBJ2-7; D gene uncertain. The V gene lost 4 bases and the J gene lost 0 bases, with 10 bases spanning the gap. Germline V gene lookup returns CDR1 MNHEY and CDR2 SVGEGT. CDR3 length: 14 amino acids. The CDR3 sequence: CASSSRPSSYEQYF. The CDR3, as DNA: TGTGCCAGCAGTTCCCGTCCGAGCTCCTACGAGCAGTACTTC.

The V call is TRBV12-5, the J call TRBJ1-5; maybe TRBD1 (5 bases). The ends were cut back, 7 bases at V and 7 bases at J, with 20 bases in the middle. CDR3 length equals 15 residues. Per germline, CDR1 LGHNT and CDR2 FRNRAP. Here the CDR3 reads CASAQTGLQDQPQHF. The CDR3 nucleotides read TGTGCTAGTGCCCAGACGGGACTTCAAGACCAGCCCCAGCATTTT.

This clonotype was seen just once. DNA for the CDR3: TGTGCCAGCAGAACCGGCCTGCAGCCCCAGCATTTT. This sequence encodes CASRTGLQPQHF. The chain combines TRBV2 with TRBJ1-5, with D hard to call. The V gene's germline CDR1 is SNHLY and CDR2 FYNNEI. V was pared by 6 bases and J by 7 bases, with 10 bases between. The CDR3 spans 12 residues.

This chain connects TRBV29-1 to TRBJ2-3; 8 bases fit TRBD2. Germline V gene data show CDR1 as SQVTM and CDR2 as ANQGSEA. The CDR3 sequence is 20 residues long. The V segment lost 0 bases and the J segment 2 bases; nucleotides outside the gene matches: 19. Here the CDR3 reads CSVEDPNPPCGGQPTDTQYF. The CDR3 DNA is TGCAGCGTTGAAGACCCCAACCCGCCTTGCGGGGGGCAACCCACAGATACGCAGTATTTT.

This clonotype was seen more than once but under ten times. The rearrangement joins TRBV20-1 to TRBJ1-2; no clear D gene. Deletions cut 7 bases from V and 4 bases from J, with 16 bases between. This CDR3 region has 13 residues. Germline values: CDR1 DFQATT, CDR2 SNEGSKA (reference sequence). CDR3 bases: TGCAGTGACTCCGCGAGCTCGGTCTATGGCTACACCTTC. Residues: CSDSASSVYGYTF.

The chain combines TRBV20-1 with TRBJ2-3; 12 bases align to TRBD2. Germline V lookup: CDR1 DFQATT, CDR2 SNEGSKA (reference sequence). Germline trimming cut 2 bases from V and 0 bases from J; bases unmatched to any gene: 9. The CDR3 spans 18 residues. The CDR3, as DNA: TGCAGTGCTAGAAAACTAGCGGGGGGTGTTTCTAGCACAGATACGCAGTATTTT. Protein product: CSARKLAGGVSSTDTQYF.

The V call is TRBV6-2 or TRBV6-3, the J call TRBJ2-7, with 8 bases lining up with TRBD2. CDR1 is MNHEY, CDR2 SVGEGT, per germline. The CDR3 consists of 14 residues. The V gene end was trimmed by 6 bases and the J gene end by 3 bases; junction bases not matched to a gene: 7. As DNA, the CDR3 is TGTGCCAGCAGCTTAGCGGGGCGTTTCTACGAGCAGTACTTC. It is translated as CASSLAGRFYEQYF.

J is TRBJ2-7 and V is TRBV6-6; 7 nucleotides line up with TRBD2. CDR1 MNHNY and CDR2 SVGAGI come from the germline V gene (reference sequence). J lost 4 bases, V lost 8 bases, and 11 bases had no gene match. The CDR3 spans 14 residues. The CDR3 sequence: CASGSPGGPYEQYF. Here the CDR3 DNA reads TGTGCCAGCGGCTCCCCGGGAGGTCCATACGAGCAGTACTTC.

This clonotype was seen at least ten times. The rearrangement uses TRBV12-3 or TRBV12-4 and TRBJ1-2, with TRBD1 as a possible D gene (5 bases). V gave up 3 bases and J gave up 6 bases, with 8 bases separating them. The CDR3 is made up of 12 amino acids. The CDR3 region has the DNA TGTGCCAGCAGTTTGAGAGGGGATGGCTACACCTTC. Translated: CASSLRGDGYTF.

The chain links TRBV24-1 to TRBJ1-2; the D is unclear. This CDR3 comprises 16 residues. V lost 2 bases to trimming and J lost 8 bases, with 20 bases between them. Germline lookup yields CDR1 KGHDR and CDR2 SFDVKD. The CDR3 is CATSDSPPRGVEGYTF. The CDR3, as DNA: TGTGCCACCAGTGATTCCCCGCCGCGGGGTGTGGAAGGCTACACCTTC.

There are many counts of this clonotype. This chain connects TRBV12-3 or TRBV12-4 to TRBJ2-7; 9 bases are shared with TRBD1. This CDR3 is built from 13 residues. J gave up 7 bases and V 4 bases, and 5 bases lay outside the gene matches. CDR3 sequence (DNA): TGTGCCAGCAGTTCCGGGACAGGGCGGGAGCAGTACTTC. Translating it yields CASSSGTGREQYF.

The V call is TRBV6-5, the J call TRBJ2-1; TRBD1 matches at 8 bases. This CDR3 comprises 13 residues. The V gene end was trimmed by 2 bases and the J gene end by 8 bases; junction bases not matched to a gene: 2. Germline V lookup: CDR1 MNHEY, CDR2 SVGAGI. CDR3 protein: CASSYHRGYEQFF. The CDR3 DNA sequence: TGTGCCAGCAGTTACCACAGGGGGTATGAGCAGTTCTTC.

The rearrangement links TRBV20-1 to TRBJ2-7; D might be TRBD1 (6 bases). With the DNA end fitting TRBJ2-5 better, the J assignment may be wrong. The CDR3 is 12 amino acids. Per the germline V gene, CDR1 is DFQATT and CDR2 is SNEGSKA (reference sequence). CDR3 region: CSARGQAGTQYF. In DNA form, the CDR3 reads TGCAGTGCTAGAGGACAGGCCGGGACCCAGTACTTC.

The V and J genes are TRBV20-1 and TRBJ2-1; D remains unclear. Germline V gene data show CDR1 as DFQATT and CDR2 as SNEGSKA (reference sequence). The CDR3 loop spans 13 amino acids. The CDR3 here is CTLPGSSYNEQFF. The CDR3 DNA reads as TGCACTCTGCCGGGCAGCTCCTACAATGAGCAGTTCTTC.

In DNA, the CDR3 is TGCAGTGCTCCCCCGGGACAGGGGGCTGGAAGTGAGCAGTTCTTC. This encodes CSAPPGQGAGSEQFF. The gene calls are TRBV20-1 and TRBJ2-1; the match to TRBD1 covers 12 bases. This CDR3 has 15 residues. CDR1 is DFQATT and CDR2 is SNEGSKA in the germline V gene (reference sequence). Trimming at V came to 5 bases and at J to 9 bases, leaving 11 bases not matched to a gene.

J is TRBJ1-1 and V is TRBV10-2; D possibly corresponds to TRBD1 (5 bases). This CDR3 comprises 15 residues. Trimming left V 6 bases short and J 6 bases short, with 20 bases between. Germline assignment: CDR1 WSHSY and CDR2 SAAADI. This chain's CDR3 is CASSDPLRGGAEAFF. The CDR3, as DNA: TGCGCCAGCAGCGACCCCCTTCGGGGAGGGGCTGAAGCTTTCTTT.

The CDR3 reads CASSLEIIERGPLGGYTF. As DNA, the CDR3 is TGTGCCAGCAGCTTAGAAATCATTGAAAGGGGGCCCCTAGGGGGCTACACCTTC. The chain carries TRBV7-8 and TRBJ1-2, with TRBD1 matching over 7 bases. Germline-derived CDR1 and CDR2 are SGHVS and FQNEAQ. The CDR3 has 18 residues. V was pared by 1 base and J by 8 bases, with 19 bases of the junction left unmatched.

The CDR3 DNA is TGTGCCATCAGTGAGTCGGAAGGAGGCTACACCTTC. Its translation is CAISESEGGYTF. The V gene is TRBV10-3, the J gene TRBJ1-2, with unresolved D. Trimming cost V 0 bases and J 8 bases, with 7 bases left between them. The CDR3 is made up of 12 amino acids. CDR1 is ENHRY and CDR2 is SYGVKD in the germline V gene.

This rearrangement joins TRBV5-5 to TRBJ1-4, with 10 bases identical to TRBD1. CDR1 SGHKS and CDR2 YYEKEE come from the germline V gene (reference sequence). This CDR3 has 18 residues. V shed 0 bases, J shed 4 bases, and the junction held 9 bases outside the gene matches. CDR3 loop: CASSLAGTGAAINEKLFF. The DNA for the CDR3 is TGTGCCAGCAGCTTGGCCGGGACAGGGGCCGCCATTAATGAAAAACTGTTTTTT.

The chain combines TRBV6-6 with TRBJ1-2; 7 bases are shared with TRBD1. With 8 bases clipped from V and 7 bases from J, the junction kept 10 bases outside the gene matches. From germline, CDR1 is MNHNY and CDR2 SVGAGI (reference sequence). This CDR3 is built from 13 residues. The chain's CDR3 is CASAHEGAGGYTF. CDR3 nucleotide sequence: TGTGCCAGCGCCCACGAGGGGGCAGGTGGCTACACCTTC.

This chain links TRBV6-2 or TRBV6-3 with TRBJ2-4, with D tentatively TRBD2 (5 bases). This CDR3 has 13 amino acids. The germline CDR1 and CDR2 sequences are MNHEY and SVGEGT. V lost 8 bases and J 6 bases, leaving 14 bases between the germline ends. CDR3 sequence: CASREAGRNIQYF. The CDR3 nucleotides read TGTGCCAGCCGGGAAGCCGGGCGAAACATTCAGTACTTC.

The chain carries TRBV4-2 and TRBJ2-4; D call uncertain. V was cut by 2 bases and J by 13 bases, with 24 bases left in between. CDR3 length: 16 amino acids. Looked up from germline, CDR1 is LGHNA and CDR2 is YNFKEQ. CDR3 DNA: TGTGCCAGCAGCCAATCAAGCGATATTTCGGGCTACGGGCAGTACTTC. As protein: CASSQSSDISGYGQYF.

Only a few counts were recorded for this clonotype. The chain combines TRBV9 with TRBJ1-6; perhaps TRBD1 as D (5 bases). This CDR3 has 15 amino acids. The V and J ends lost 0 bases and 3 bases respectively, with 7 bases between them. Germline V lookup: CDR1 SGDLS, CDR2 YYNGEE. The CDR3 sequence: CASSVAGNYNSPLHF. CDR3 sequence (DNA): TGTGCCAGCAGCGTAGCAGGGAACTATAATTCACCCCTCCACTTT.

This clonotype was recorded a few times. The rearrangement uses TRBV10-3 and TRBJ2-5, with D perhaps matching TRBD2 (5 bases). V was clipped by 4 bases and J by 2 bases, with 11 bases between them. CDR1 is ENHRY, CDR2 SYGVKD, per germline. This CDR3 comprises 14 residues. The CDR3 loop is CAISGGTRQETQYF. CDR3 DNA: TGTGCCATCAGTGGAGGAACTAGACAAGAGACCCAGTACTTC.

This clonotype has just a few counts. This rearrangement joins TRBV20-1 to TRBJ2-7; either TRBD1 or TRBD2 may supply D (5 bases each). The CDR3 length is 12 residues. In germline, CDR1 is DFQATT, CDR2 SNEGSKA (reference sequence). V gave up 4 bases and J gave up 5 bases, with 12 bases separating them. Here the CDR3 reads CSATPGTNEQYF. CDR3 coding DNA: TGCAGTGCTACGCCCGGGACGAACGAGCAGTACTTC.